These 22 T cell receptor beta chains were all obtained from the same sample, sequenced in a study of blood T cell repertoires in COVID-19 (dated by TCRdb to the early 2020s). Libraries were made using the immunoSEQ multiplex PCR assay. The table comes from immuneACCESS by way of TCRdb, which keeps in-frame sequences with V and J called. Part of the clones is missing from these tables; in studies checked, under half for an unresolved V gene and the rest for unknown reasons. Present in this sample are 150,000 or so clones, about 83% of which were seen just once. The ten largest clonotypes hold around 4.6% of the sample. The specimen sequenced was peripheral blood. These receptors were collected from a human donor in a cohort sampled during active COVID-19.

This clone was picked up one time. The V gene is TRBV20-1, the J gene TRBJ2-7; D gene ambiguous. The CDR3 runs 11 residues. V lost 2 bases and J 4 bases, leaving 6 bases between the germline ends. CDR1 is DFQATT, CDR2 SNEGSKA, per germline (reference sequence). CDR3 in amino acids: CSARREYEQYF. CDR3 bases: TGCAGTGCTAGAAGAGAGTACGAGCAGTACTTC.

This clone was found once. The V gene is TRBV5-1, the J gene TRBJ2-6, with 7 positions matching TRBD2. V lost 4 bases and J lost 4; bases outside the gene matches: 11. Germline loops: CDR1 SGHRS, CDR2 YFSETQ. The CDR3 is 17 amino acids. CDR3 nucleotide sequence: TGCGCCAGCAGCGATGGGCGGGGAGGGCTAGGGGCCAACGTCCTGACTTTC. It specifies CASSDGRGGLGANVLTF.

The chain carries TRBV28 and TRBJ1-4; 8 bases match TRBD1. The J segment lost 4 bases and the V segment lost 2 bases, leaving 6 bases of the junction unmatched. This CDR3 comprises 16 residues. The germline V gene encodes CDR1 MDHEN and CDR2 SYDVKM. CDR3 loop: CASSLIRGQNNEKLFF. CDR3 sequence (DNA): TGTGCCAGCAGTTTAATCAGGGGGCAAAATAATGAAAAACTGTTTTTT. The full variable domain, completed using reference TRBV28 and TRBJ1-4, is DVKVTQSSRYLVKRTGEKVFLECVQDMDHENMFWYRQDPGLGLRLIYFSYDVKMKEKGDIPEGYSVSREKKERFSLILESASTNQTSMYLCASSLIRGQNNEKLFFGSGTQLSVL.

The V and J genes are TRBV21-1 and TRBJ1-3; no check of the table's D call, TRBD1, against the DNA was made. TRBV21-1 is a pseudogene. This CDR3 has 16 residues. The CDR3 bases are TGTGCCAGCAGCAAAGGTCAGGGGAGCTCTGGAAACACCATATATTTT. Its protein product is CASSKGQGSSGNTIYF.

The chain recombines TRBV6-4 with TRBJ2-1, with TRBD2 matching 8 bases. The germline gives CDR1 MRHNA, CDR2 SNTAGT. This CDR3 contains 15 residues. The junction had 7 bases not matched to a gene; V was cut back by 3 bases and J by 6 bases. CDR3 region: CASSEASGRFNEQFF. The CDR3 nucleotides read TGTGCCAGCAGTGAGGCCAGCGGGAGATTCAATGAGCAGTTCTTC.

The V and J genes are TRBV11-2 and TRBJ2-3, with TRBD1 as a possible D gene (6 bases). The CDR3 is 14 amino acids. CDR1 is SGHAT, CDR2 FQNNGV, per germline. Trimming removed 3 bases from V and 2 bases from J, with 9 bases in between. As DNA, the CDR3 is TGTGCCAGCAGCTTCCGGGACACCACAGATACGCAGTATTTT. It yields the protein CASSFRDTTDTQYF.

CDR3 sequence: CAWSPGLNTEAFF. The CDR3, as DNA: TGTGCCTGGAGTCCGGGTTTGAACACTGAAGCTTTCTTT. The chain joins TRBV30 to TRBJ1-1; no definite D call. Germline-derived CDR1 and CDR2 are GTSNPN and SVGIG (reference sequence). This CDR3 is 13 amino acids long. V was trimmed by 2 bases and J by 0 bases, leaving 7 bases between them.

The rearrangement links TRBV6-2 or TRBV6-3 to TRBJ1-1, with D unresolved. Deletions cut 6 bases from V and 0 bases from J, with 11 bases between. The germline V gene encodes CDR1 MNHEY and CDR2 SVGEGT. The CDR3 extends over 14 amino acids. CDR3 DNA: TGTGCCAGCAGCCACGGGGTGATGAACACTGAAGCTTTCTTT. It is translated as CASSHGVMNTEAFF.

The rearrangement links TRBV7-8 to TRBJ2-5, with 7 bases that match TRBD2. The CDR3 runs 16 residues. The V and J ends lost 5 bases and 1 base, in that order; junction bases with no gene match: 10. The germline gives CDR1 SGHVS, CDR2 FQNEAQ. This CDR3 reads CASSPHGLGIQETQYF. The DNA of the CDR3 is TGTGCCAGCAGCCCCCACGGACTAGGGATCCAAGAGACCCAGTACTTC.

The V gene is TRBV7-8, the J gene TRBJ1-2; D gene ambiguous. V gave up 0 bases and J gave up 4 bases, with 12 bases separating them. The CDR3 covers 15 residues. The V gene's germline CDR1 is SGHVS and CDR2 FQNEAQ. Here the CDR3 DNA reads TGTGCCAGCAGCTTAGCGCGGGGAGTGAGCTATGGCTACACCTTC. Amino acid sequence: CASSLARGVSYGYTF.

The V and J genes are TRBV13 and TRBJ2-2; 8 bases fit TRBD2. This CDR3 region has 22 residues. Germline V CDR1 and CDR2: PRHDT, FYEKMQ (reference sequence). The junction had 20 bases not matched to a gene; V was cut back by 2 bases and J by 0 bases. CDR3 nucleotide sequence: TGTGCCAGCAGCTTAAAGGGGACCTACTCGTCCTTAGCGGGGCCGAACACCGGGGAGCTGTTTTTT. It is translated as CASSLKGTYSSLAGPNTGELFF.

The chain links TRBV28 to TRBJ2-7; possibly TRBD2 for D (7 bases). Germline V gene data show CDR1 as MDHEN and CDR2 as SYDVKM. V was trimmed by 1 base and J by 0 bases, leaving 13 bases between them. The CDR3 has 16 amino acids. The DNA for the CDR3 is TGTGCCAGCAGTTTATTAGGGGGGGTTGGCTCCTACGAGCAGTACTTC. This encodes CASSLLGGVGSYEQYF. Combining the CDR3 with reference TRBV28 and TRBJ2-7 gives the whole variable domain DVKVTQSSRYLVKRTGEKVFLECVQDMDHENMFWYRQDPGLGLRLIYFSYDVKMKEKGDIPEGYSVSREKKERFSLILESASTNQTSMYLCASSLLGGVGSYEQYFGPGTRLTVT.

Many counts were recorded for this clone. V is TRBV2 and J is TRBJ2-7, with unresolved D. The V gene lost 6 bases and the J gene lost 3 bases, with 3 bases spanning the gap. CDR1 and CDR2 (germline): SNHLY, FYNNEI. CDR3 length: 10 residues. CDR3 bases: TGTGCCAGCAGCCGCTACGAGCAGTACTTC. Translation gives CASSRYEQYF.

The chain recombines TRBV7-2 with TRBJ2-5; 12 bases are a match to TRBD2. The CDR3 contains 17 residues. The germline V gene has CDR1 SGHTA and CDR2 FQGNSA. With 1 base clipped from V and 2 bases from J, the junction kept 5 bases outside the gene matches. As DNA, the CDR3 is TGTGCCAGCAGCTTAGTTTGGGGGACTAGCGGGCAAGAGACCCAGTACTTC. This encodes CASSLVWGTSGQETQYF.

CDR3 loop: CASRPQGGGAFF. The CDR3 nucleotides read TGTGCCAGCAGACCACAGGGAGGGGGAGCTTTCTTT. This chain joins TRBV6-5 and TRBJ1-1; D possibly corresponds to TRBD1 (6 bases). Per germline, CDR1 MNHEY and CDR2 SVGAGI. V was clipped by 6 bases and J by 10 bases, with 15 bases between them. The CDR3 runs 12 residues.

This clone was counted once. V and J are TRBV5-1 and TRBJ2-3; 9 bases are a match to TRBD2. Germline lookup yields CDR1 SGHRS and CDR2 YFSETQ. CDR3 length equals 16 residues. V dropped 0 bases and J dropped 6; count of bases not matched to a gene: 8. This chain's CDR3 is CASSLAGGRAADTQYF. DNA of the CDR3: TGCGCCAGCAGCTTGGCCGGCGGGAGGGCCGCGGATACGCAGTATTTT.

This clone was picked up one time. CDR3 residues: CATSETGGSTDTQYF. The CDR3 DNA is TGTGCCACCAGTGAGACGGGAGGGAGCACAGATACGCAGTATTTT. The J gene is TRBJ2-3, the V gene TRBV24-1, with 8 bases identical to TRBD2. CDR1 is KGHDR and CDR2 is SFDVKD in the germline V gene. Unmatched junction bases numbered 2, after V lost 4 bases and J lost 0 bases. This CDR3 has 15 residues.

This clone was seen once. The CDR3: CASSIGQGSYNEQFF. CDR3 nucleotide sequence: TGTGCCAGTAGTATAGGGCAGGGATCCTACAATGAGCAGTTCTTC. The chain carries TRBV19 and TRBJ2-1, with D tentatively TRBD1 (5 bases). The CDR3 has 15 amino acids. Germline V gives CDR1 LNHDA, CDR2 SQIVND (reference sequence). V was cut by 1 base and J by 1 base, with 8 bases left in between.

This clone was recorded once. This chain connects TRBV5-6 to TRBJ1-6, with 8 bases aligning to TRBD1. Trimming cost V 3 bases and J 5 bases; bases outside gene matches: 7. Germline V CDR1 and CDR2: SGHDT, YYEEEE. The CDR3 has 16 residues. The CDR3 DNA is TGTGCCAGCAGCTCCCCCACAGGGGGTCATAATTCACCCCTCCACTTT. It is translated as CASSSPTGGHNSPLHF.

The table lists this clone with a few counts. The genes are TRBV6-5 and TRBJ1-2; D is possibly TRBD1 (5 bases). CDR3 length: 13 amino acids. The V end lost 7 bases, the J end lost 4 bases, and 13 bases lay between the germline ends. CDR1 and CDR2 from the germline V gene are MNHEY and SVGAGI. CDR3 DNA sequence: TGTGCCAGCATGGCTGGGGGGGGCTATGGCTACACCTTC. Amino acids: CASMAGGGYGYTF.

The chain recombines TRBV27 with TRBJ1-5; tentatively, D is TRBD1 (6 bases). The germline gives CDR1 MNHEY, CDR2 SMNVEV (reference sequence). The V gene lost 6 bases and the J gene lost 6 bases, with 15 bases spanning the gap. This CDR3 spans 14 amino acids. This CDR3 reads CASSPWTAGQPQHF. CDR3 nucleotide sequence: TGTGCCAGCAGCCCCTGGACAGCCGGTCAGCCCCAGCATTTT.

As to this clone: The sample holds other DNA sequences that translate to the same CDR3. CDR3 amino acids: CASSLPQETQYF. As DNA, the CDR3 is TGTGCCAGCAGTCTTCCCCAAGAGACCCAGTACTTC. This rearrangement joins TRBV5-4 to TRBJ2-5, with D uncertain. The germline CDR1 and CDR2 sequences are SGHNT and YYREEE (reference sequence). The CDR3 has 12 amino acids. The V gene lost 5 bases and the J gene lost 1 base, with 6 bases spanning the gap.